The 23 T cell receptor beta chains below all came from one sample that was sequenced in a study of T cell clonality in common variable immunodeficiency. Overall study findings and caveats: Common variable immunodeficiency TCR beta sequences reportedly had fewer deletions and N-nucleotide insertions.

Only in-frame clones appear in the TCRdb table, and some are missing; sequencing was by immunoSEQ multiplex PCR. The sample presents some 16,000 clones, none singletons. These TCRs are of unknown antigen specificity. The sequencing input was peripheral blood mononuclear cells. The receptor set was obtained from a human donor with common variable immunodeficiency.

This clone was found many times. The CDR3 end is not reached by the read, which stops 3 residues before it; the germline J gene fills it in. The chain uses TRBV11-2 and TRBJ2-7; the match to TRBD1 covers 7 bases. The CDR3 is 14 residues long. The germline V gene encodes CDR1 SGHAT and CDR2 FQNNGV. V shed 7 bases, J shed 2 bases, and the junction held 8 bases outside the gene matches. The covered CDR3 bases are TGTGCCAGCACACAAGACAGGGTGGCCTACGAG. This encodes CASTQDRVAYE. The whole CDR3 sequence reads CASTQDRVAYEQYF. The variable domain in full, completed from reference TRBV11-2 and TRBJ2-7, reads EAGVAQSPRYKIIEKRQSVAFWCNPISGHATLYWYQQILGQGPKLLIQFQNNGVVDDSQLPKDRFSAERLKGVDSTLKIQPAKLEDSAVYLCASTQDRVAYEQYFGPGTRLTVT.

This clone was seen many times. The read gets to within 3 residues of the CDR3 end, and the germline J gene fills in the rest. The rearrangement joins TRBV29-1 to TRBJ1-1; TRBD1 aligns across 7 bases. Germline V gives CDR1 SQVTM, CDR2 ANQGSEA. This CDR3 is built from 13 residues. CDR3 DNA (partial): TGCAGCGTTGAAGGGGGGACAGACGAAGAA. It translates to CSVEGGTDEE. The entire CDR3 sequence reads CSVEGGTDEEAFF.

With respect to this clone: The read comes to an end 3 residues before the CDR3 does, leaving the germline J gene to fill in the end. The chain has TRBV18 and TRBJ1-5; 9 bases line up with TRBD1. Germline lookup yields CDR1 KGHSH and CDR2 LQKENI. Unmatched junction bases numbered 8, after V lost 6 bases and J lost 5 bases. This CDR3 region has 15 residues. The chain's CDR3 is CASSLTGGGDQPQHF. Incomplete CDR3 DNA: TGTGCCAGCTCTCTGACAGGGGGTGGCGATCAGCCC. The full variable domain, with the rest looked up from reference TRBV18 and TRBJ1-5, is NAGVMQNPRHLVRRRGQEARLRCSPMKGHSHVYWYRQLPEEGLKFMVYLQKENIIDESGMPKERFSAEFPKEGPSILRIQQVVRGDSAAYFCASSLTGGGDQPQHFGDGTRLSIL.

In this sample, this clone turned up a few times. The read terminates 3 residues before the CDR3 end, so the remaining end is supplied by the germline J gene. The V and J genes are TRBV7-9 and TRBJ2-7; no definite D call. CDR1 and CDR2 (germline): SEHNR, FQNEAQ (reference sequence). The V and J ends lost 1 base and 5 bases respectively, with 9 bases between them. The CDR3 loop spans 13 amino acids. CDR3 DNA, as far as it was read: TGTGCCAGCAGCTTAGGGCCAATAAACGAG. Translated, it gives CASSLGPINE. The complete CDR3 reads CASSLGPINEQYF.

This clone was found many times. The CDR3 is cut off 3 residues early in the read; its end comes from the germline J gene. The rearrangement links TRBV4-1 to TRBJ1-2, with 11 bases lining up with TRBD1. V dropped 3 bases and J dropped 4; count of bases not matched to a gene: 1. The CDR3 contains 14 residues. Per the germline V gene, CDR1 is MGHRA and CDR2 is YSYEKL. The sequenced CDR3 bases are TGCGCCAGCAGCCAGGGGACAGGGGGCTATGGC. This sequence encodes CASSQGTGGYG. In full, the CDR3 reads CASSQGTGGYGYTF.

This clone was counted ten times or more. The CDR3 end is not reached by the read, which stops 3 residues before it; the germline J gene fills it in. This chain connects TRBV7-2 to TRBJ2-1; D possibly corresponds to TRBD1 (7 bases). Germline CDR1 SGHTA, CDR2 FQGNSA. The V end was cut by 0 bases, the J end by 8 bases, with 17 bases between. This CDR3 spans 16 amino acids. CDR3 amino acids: CASSLAPPGGGDEQFF. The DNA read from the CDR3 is TGTGCCAGCAGCTTAGCTCCGCCAGGGGGAGGAGATGAG.

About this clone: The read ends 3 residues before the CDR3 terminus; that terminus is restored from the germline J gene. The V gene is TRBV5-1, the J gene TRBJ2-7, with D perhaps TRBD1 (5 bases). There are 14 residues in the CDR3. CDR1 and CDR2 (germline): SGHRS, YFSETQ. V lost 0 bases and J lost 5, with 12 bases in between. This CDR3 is CASSLETSGNEQYF. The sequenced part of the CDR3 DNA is TGCGCCAGCAGCTTGGAAACGTCAGGGAACGAG.

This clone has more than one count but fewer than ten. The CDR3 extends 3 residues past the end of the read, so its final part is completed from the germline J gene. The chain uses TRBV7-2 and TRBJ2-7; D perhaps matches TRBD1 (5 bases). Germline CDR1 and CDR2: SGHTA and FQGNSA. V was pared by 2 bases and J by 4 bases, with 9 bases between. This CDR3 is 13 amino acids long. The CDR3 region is CASSLKQGYEQYF. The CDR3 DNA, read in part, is TGTGCCAGCAGCTTAAAGCAGGGTTACGAG. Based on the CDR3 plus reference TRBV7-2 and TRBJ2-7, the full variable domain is GAGVSQSPSNKVTEKGKDVELRCDPISGHTALYWYRQSLGQGLEFLIYFQGNSAPDKSGLPSDRFSAERTGGSVSTLTIQRTQQEDSAVYLCASSLKQGYEQYFGPGTRLTVT.

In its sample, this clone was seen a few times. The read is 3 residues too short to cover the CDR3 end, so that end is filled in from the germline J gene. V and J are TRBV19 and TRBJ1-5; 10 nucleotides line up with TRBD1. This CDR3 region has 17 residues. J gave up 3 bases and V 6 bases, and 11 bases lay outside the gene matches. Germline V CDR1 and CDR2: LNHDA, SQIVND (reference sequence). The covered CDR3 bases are TGTGCCAGTAGAAAACTACGACAGGGGGCAGACAATCAGCCC. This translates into CASRKLRQGADNQP. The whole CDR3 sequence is CASRKLRQGADNQPQHF.

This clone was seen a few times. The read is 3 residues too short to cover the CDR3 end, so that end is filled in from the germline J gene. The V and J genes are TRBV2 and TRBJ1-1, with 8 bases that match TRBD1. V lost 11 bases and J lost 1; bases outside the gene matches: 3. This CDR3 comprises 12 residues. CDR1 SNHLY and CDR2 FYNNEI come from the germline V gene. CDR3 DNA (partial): TGTGCCGGAGGGACAGGGAACACTGAA. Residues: CAGGTGNTE. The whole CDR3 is CAGGTGNTEAFF.

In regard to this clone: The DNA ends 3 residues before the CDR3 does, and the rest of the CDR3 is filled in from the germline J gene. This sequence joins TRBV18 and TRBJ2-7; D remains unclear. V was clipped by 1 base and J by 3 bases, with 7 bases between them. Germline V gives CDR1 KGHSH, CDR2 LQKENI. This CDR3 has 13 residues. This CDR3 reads CASSPLQYYEQYF. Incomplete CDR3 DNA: TGTGCCAGCTCACCACTCCAGTACTACGAG.

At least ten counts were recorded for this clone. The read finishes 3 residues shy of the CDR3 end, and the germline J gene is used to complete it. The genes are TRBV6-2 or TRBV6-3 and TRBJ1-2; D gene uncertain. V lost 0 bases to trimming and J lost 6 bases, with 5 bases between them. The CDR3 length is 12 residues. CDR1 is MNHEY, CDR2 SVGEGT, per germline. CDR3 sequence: CASSYSSDGYTF. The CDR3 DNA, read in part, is TGTGCCAGCAGTTACTCGTCCGATGGC.

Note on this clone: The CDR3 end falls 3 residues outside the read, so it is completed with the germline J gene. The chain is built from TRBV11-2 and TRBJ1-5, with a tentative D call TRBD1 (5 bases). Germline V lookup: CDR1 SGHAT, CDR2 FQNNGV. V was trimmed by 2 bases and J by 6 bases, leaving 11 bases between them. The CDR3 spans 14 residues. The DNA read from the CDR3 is TGTGCCAGCAGCTTAACCGACAGCCTTCAGCCC. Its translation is CASSLTDSLQP. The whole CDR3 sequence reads CASSLTDSLQPQHF.

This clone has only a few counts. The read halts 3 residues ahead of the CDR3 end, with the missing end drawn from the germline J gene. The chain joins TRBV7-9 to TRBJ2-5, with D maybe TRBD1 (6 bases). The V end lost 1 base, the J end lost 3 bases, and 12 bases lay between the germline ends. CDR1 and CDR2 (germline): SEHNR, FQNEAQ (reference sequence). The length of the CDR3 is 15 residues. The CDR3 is CASSLGQDNKETQYF. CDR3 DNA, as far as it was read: TGTGCCAGCAGCTTAGGACAGGACAATAAAGAGACC.

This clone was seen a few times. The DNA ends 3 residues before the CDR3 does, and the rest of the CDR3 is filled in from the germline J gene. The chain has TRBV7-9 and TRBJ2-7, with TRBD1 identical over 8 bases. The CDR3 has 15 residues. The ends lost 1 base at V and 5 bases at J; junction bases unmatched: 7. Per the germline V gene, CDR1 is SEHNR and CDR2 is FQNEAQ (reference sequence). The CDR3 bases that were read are TGTGCCAGCAGCTTAGGACAGACAGGGGCCCACGAG. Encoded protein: CASSLGQTGAHE. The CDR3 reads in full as CASSLGQTGAHEQYF.

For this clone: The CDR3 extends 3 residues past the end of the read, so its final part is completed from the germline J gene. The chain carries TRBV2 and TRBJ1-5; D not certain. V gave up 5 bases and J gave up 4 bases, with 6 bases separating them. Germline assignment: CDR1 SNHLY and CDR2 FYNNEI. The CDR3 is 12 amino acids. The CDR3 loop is CASSYGNQPQHF. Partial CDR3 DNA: TGTGCCAGCAGTTACGGGAATCAGCCC.

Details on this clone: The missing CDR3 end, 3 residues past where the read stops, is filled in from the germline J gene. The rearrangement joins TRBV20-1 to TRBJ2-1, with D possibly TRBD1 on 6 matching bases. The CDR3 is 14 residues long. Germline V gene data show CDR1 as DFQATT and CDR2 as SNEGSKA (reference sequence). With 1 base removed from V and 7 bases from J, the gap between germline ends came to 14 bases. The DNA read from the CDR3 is TGCAGTGCTAGAGGGTACAGGGAGCGGAATGAG. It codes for CSARGYRERNE. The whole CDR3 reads CSARGYRERNEQFF.

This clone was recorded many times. The CDR3 sequence: CSARGAGVENTEAFF. Incomplete CDR3 DNA: TGCAGTGCCCGGGGGGCAGGGGTAGAGAACACTGAA. This rearrangement joins TRBV20-1 to TRBJ1-1; D possibly corresponds to TRBD1 (6 bases). From the germline J gene comes the end of the CDR3, since the read stops 3 residues before it. Trimming pared 6 bases from V and 1 base from J, leaving 18 bases between. The CDR3 totals 15 residues. The V gene's germline CDR1 is DFQATT and CDR2 SNEGSKA (reference sequence).

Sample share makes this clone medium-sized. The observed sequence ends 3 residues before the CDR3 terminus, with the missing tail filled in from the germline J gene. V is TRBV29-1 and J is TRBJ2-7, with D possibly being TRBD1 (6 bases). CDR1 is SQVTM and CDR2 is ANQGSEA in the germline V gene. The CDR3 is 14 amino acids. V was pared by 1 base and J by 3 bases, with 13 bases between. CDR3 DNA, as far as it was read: TGCAGCGTTGAAGCTGGGCTACAGGGCTACGAG. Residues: CSVEAGLQGYE. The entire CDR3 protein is CSVEAGLQGYEQYF.

CDR3 region: CASKSGQGARQPQHF. CDR3 DNA, as far as it was read: TGTGCCAGCAAATCTGGACAGGGGGCTAGGCAGCCC. V usage is TRBV7-2 and J usage is TRBJ1-5; 11 bases agree with TRBD1. The CDR3 end lies 3 residues beyond the end of the read and is filled in from the germline J gene. The CDR3 is 15 amino acids. Germline V lookup: CDR1 SGHTA, CDR2 FQGNSA. The V segment lost 7 bases and the J segment 7 bases; nucleotides outside the gene matches: 9.

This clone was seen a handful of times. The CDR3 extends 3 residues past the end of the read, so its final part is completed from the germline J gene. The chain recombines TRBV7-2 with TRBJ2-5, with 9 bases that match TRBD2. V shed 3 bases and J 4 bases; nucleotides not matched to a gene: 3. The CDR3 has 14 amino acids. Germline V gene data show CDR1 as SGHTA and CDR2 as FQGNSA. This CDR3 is CASSFAGGGETQYF. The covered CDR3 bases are TGTGCCAGCAGCTTTGCGGGGGGGGGAGAGACC. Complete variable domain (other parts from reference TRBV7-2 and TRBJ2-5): GAGVSQSPSNKVTEKGKDVELRCDPISGHTALYWYRQSLGQGLEFLIYFQGNSAPDKSGLPSDRFSAERTGGSVSTLTIQRTQQEDSAVYLCASSFAGGGETQYFGPGTRLLVL.

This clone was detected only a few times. The covered CDR3 bases are TGTGCCAGGAACCGCCTTGGCCCAGGGAACGAGACC. As protein: CARNRLGPGNET. The whole CDR3 region reads CARNRLGPGNETQYF. The V call is TRBV6-4, the J call TRBJ2-5; maybe TRBD1 (5 bases). The observed sequence ends 3 residues before the CDR3 terminus, with the missing tail filled in from the germline J gene. The CDR3 is 15 residues long. Germline assignment: CDR1 MRHNA and CDR2 SNTAGT. V was cut by 9 bases and J by 5 bases, with 22 bases left in between.

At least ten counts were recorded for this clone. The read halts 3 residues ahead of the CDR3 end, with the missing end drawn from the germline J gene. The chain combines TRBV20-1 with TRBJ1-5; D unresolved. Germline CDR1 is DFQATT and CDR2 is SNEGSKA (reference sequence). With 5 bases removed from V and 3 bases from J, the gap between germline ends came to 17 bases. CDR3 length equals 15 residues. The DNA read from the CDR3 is TGCAGTGCTGCACTCACGGTGATTACCAATCAGCCC. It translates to CSAALTVITNQP. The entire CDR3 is CSAALTVITNQPQHF.